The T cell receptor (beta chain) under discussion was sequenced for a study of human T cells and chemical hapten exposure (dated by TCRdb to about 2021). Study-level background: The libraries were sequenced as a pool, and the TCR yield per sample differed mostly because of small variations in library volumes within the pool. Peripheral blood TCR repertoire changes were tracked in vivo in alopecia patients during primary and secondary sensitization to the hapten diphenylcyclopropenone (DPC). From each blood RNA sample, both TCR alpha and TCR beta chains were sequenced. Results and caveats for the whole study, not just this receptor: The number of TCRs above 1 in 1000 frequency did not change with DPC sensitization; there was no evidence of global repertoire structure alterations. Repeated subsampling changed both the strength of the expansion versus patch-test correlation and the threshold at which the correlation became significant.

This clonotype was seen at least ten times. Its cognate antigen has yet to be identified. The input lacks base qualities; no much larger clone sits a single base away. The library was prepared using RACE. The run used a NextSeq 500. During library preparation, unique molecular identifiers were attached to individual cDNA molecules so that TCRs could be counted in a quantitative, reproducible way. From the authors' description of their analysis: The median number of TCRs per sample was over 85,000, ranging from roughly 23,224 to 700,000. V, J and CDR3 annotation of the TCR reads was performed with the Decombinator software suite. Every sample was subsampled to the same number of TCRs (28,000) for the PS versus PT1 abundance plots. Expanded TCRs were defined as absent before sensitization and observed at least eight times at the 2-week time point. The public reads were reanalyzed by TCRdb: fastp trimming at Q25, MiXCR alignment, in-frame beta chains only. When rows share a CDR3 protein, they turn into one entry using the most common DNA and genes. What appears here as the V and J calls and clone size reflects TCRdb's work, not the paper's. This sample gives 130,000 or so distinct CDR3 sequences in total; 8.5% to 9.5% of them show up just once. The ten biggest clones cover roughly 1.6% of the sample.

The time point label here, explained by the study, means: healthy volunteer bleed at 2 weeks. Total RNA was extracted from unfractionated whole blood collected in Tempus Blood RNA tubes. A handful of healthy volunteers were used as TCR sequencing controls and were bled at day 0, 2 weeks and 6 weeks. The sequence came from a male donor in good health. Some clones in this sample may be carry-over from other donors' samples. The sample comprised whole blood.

The CDR3 reads as follows: CASSLGGSSYEQYF. The bases are TGTGCCAGCAGTTTGGGAGGGAGCTCCTACGAGCAGTACTTC. In this chain, TRBV27 is recombined with TRBJ2-7; the junction holds 7 bases that match TRBD2. There are 14 amino acids in the CDR3, from cysteine to phenylalanine inclusive. The sequence is cut down to CDR3 DNA, 42 bases in frame from base 1. V is pruned by 3 bases and J by 0 bases, leaving 2 bases of the junction without a gene match. From the germline V gene (reference sequence), CDR1 is MNHEY and CDR2 is SMNVEV.